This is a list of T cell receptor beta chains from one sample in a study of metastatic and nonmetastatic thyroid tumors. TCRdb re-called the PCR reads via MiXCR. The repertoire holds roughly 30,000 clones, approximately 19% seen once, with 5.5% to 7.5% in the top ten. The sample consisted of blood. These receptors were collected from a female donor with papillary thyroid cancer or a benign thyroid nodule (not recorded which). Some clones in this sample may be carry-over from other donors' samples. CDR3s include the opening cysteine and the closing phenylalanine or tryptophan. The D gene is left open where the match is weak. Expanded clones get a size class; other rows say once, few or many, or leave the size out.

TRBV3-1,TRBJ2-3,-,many,TGTGCCAGCACCCAGCGGCTCCCCGGGCGTACGCAGTATTTT,CASTQRLPGRTQYF
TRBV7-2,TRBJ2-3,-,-,TGTGCCAGCAGCTCGGGGCAGGGGTGGGAAGATACGCAGTATTTT,CASSSGQGWEDTQYF
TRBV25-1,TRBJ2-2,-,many,TGTGCCAGCAGTGCACCCACCGGAGGGCAGGGATCCACCGGGGAGCTGTTTTTT,CASSAPTGGQGSTGELFF
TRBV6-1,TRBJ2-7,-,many,TGTGCCAGCAGTCCACCCCGGGACCGCTCCTACGAGCAGTACTTC,CASSPPRDRSYEQYF
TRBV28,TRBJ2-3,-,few,TGTGCCAGCAGTTTACCTAGTAGGGATACGCAGTATTTT,CASSLPSRDTQYF
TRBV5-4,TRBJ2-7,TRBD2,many,TGTGCCAGCAGCCTTAGCGGGATGAGCTCCTACGAGCAGTACTTC,CASSLSGMSSYEQYF
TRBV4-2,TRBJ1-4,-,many,TGTGCCAGCAGCCTTAATCATGCAACTAATGAAAAACTGTTTTTT,CASSLNHATNEKLFF
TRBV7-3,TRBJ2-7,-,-,TGTGCCAGCAGCTTTCTTGGACCTCGACGCGAGCAGTACTTC,CASSFLGPRREQYF
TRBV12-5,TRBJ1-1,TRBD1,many,TGTGCTAGTGGCTGGGACAGTCACACTGAAGCTTTCTTT,CASGWDSHTEAFF
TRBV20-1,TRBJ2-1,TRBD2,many,TGCAGTGCTAGGCTAGGGACTAGGGATTTTCCTGAGCAGTTCTTC,CSARLGTRDFPEQFF
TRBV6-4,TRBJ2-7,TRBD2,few,TGTGCCAGTCCCGGGATAGCGGGAGGATCCTACGAGCAGTACTTC,CASPGIAGGSYEQYF
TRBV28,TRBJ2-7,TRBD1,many,TGTGCCAGCAGTACCCTGAGGGGACAGGGCCTCGTCGAGCAGTACTTC,CASSTLRGQGLVEQYF
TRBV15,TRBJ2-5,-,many,TGTGCCACCAGCAGAGGATGGGTCGGACGGACCCAAGAGACCCAGTACTTC,CATSRGWVGRTQETQYF
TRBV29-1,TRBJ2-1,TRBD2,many,TGCAGCGTTGATGGACAGGGGACTAGCGGGAGTACGAGGGATGAGCAGTTCTTC,CSVDGQGTSGSTRDEQFF
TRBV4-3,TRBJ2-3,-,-,TGCGCCAGCAGCCAGTACCCTAGAGGGCCTAACACAGATACGCAGTATTTT,CASSQYPRGPNTDTQYF
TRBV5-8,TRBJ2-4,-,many,TGTGCCAGCAGCTTGGCCGCAGACATTCAGTACTTC,CASSLAADIQYF
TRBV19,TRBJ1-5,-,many,TGTGCCAGTAGTATAGCCGGGGGGGCAGTTCAGCCCCAGCATTTT,CASSIAGGAVQPQHF
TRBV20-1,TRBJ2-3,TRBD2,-,TGCAGTGGACTAGCCGGCACAAATGCGCAGTATTTT,CSGLAGTNAQYF
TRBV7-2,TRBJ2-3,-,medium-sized,TGTGCCAGCAGCTCCTCTTTGGATACGCAGTATTTT,CASSSSLDTQYF
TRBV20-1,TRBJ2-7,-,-,TGCAGTGCCTCACCCGGGGCCAGCTCCTACGAGCAGTACTTC,CSASPGASSYEQYF
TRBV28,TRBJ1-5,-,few,TGTGCCAGCATGGGGCCGGAGGGGACGAGGGGCTTGAATCAGCCCCAGCATTTT,CASMGPEGTRGLNQPQHF
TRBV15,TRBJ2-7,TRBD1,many,TGTGCCACCAGCAGAGAGGGGACAGGATTCGAGCAGTACTTC,CATSREGTGFEQYF
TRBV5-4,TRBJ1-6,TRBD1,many,TGTGCCAGCACCAAGGACAGGGGATTCGGTTCACCCCTCCACTTT,CASTKDRGFGSPLHF
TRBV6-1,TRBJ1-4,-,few,TGTGCCAGCAGGGGGAATGGAAAACTGTTTTTT,CASRGNGKLFF
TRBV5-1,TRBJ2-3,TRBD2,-,TGCGCCAGCAGCTTGAATCAAGCGGGACTGACAGATACGCAGTATTTT,CASSLNQAGLTDTQYF
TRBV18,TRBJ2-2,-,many,TGTGCCAGCTCACGAACGACGACAGACACCGGGGAGCTGTTTTTT,CASSRTTTDTGELFF
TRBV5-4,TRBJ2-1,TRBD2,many,TGTGCCAGCAGCGCACCGGGGACTAGCGGGATCAATGAGCAGTTCTTC,CASSAPGTSGINEQFF
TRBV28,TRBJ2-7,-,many,TGTGCCAGCAATCCCCTTAACAGGGCCGAGCAGTACTTC,CASNPLNRAEQYF
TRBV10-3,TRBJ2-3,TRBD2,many,TGTGCCGTAACTAGCGGGAGGACAGATACGCAGTATTTT,CAVTSGRTDTQYF
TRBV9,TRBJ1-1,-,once,TGTGCCAGCAGCGTAGCAGGTGTCGCAGTCACTGAAGCTTTCTTT,CASSVAGVAVTEAFF
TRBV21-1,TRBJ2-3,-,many,TGTGCCAGCAGCTCCCGACTAGCGGGAGCATTCAGCAGGAATACGCAGTATTTT,CASSSRLAGAFSRNTQYF
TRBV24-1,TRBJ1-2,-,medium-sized,TGTGCCACCAGTGACAGGAGGGACACGAGCTCCGGCTATGGCTACACCTTC,CATSDRRDTSSGYGYTF
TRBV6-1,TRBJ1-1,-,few,TGTGCCAGCAGTGAGACACAAGGGGCCACTGAAGCTTTCTTT,CASSETQGATEAFF